The 13 T cell receptor beta chains presented below share a single source sample, sequenced in a study of PD-L1 blockade in urothelial cancer. Sequenced by immunoSEQ multiplex PCR; TCRdb stores in-frame clones only, minus some. The profile shows 15,000 to 20,000 clones, about 85% of them singletons. Specimen: PBMCs, collected around atezolizumab (anti-PD-L1) treatment. These receptor sequences come from a man aged 50 to 60 with urothelial cancer.

This chain joins TRBV10-2 and TRBJ2-7; 16 nucleotides agree with TRBD2. CDR3 length equals 16 residues. Unmatched junction bases numbered 7, after V lost 5 bases and J lost 6 bases. CDR1 and CDR2 (germline): WSHSY, SAAADI. The CDR3 nucleotides read TGCGCCAGCAGTCCCGGGACTAGCGGGAGGGCCCCCGAGCAGTACTTC. As protein: CASSPGTSGRAPEQYF.

The chain recombines TRBV25-1 with TRBJ2-1; the match to TRBD2 covers 7 bases. The germline V gene has CDR1 MGHDK and CDR2 SYGVNS. The V gene end was trimmed by 6 bases and the J gene end by 5 bases; junction bases not matched to a gene: 7. The CDR3 has 14 residues. The CDR3, as DNA: TGTGCCAGCAGCCACCGGGAGGCCCACAATGAGCAGTTCTTC. This gives the protein CASSHREAHNEQFF.

The chain couples TRBV7-8 to TRBJ2-1; no definite D call. V lost 0 bases to trimming and J lost 9 bases, with 6 bases between them. The CDR3 sequence is 12 residues long. Germline V CDR1 and CDR2: SGHVS, FQNEAQ. Here the CDR3 reads CASSLASVEQFF. In DNA form, the CDR3 reads TGTGCCAGCAGCTTAGCATCGGTTGAGCAGTTCTTC.

This clone showed up just once. The J gene is TRBJ2-3, the V gene TRBV30, with a tentative D call TRBD2 (6 bases). Looked up from germline, CDR1 is GTSNPN and CDR2 is SVGIG (reference sequence). The CDR3 totals 17 residues. V was pared by 0 bases and J by 1 base, with 17 bases between. The CDR3 coding sequence is TGTGCCTGGAGTGTTAGAACTAGCCGAGGGGGCACAGATACGCAGTATTTT. The encoded protein is CAWSVRTSRGGTDTQYF.

DNA for the CDR3: TGCGCCAGCAGCTCCGGACAGGGGGCCCCCCGCGAGCAGTACTTC. It translates to CASSSGQGAPREQYF. The V and J genes are TRBV5-1 and TRBJ2-7; 11 bases fit TRBD1. The CDR3 runs 15 residues. J gave up 6 bases and V 3 bases, and 8 bases lay outside the gene matches. Germline V gives CDR1 SGHRS, CDR2 YFSETQ.

The rearrangement joins TRBV7-8 to TRBJ2-7; D unresolved. Germline V gene sequence: CDR1 SGHVS, CDR2 FQNEAQ. This CDR3 is built from 17 residues. V lost 2 bases to trimming and J lost 0 bases, with 17 bases between them. The CDR3 region is CASSLSLAELSSYEQYF. The CDR3 DNA is TGTGCCAGCAGCTTAAGCCTTGCTGAGTTAAGCTCCTACGAGCAGTACTTC.

The chain carries TRBV5-5 and TRBJ1-5, with TRBD1 as a possible D gene (5 bases). CDR3 length: 17 residues. Trimming removed 4 bases from V and 5 bases from J, with 22 bases in between. Germline-derived CDR1 and CDR2 are SGHKS and YYEKEE (reference sequence). DNA of the CDR3: TGTGCCAGCAGCCTGTTTAAGACAGAAGTGGGTCATCAGCCCCAGCATTTT. Protein product: CASSLFKTEVGHQPQHF.

This chain links TRBV9 with TRBJ2-7; TRBD1 matches 8 bases. CDR3 length equals 15 residues. With V trimmed by 3 bases and J by 3 bases, 8 bases remained unmatched. The V gene's germline CDR1 is SGDLS and CDR2 YYNGEE. DNA of the CDR3: TGTGCCAGCAGCGGACGACAGGGGACTGACTACGAGCAGTACTTC. Translated: CASSGRQGTDYEQYF.

There are a few counts of this clone. DNA of the CDR3: TGTGCCAGCCGGCTAGCGGGAGACCACGAGCAGTACTTC. Protein: CASRLAGDHEQYF. This chain joins TRBV28 and TRBJ2-7; 10 bases match TRBD2. This CDR3 contains 13 residues. Losses at the gene ends were 8 bases for V and 5 bases for J; bases not matched to a gene: 6. Germline values: CDR1 MDHEN, CDR2 SYDVKM.

V usage is TRBV7-8 and J usage is TRBJ1-3; TRBD1 agrees at 9 bases. V shed 1 base and J 4 bases; nucleotides not matched to a gene: 2. Looked up from germline, CDR1 is SGHVS and CDR2 is FQNEAQ. The length of the CDR3 is 15 residues. CDR3 sequence (DNA): TGTGCCAGCAGCTTAGGAGGGACAGGGGGAAACACCATATATTTT. Its protein is CASSLGGTGGNTIYF.

V is TRBV9 and J is TRBJ2-5; 10 nucleotides agree with TRBD2. CDR3 length: 15 residues. J lost 2 bases, V lost 4 bases, and 5 bases had no gene match. The germline V gene encodes CDR1 SGDLS and CDR2 YYNGEE. CDR3 sequence reads: CASSSSGSLQETQYF. CDR3 DNA: TGTGCCAGCAGCTCTAGCGGGAGCCTACAAGAGACCCAGTACTTC.

The chain combines TRBV11-2 with TRBJ2-7; D is perhaps TRBD2 (5 bases). V lost 4 bases, J lost 7 bases, and 11 bases lay in between. This CDR3 is 12 amino acids long. Germline CDR1 SGHAT, CDR2 FQNNGV. The CDR3 protein is CASSSPRGEQYF. In nucleotides, the CDR3 is TGTGCCAGCAGCTCCCCACGGGGTGAGCAGTACTTC.

This sequence joins TRBV25-1 and TRBJ2-1, with 11 nucleotides matching TRBD2. With V trimmed by 8 bases and J by 6 bases, 15 bases remained unmatched. Per the germline V gene, CDR1 is MGHDK and CDR2 is SYGVNS. The CDR3 is 17 residues long. In DNA, the CDR3 is TGTGCCAGCTCAATAAGGGGGACTAGCGGACTCTTCAATGAGCAGTTCTTC. Its translation is CASSIRGTSGLFNEQFF.